What follows are 28 T cell receptor beta chains derived from one specimen sequenced in a study of blood T cell repertoires in COVID-19. Measured with immunoSEQ multiplex PCR; TCRdb has only the in-frame clones, and not every one. The sample yields roughly 320,000 clones, 70% to 90% seen once. The sample consisted of peripheral blood. The receptors shown here come from a woman aged 45-60 years with COVID-19, enrolled during active disease.

V gene TRBV9 combines with J gene TRBJ2-7; a possible D gene is TRBD1 (6 bases). CDR3 length: 13 amino acids. V gave up 2 bases and J gave up 6 bases, with 12 bases separating them. The germline V gene encodes CDR1 SGDLS and CDR2 YYNGEE. CDR3 in amino acids: CASSVLQGSEQYF. CDR3 sequence (DNA): TGTGCCAGCAGCGTTCTCCAGGGGTCCGAGCAGTACTTC. Looking up the rest from reference TRBV9 and TRBJ2-7 gives the full variable domain: DSGVTQTPKHLITATGQRVTLRCSPRSGDLSVYWYQQSLDQGLQFLIQYYNGEERAKGNILERFSAQQFPDLHSELNLSSLELGDSALYFCASSVLQGSEQYFGPGTRLTVT.

The rearrangement uses TRBV19 and TRBJ2-1, with TRBD2 matching over 7 bases. CDR1 is LNHDA and CDR2 is SQIVND in the germline V gene (reference sequence). V dropped 1 base and J dropped 7; count of bases not matched to a gene: 7. This CDR3 is 15 amino acids long. The CDR3 region is CASSIGLAERNEQFF. Here the CDR3 DNA reads TGTGCCAGTAGTATAGGCCTAGCGGAGAGGAATGAGCAGTTCTTC. The whole variable domain, filled in from reference TRBV19 and TRBJ2-1, reads DGGITQSPKYLFRKEGQNVTLSCEQNLNHDAMYWYRQDPGQGLRLIYYSQIVNDFQKGDIAEGYSVSREKKESFPLTVTSAQKNPTAFYLCASSIGLAERNEQFFGPGTRLTVL.

This chain uses TRBV11-2 with TRBJ1-1; D is uncertain. Looked up from germline, CDR1 is SGHAT and CDR2 is FQNNGV. The V and J ends lost 5 bases and 7 bases respectively, with 11 bases between them. This CDR3 contains 12 residues. The CDR3 reads CASSPDGYEAFF. DNA for the CDR3: TGTGCCAGCAGCCCAGACGGGTATGAAGCTTTCTTT.

This chain connects TRBV7-3 to TRBJ2-1; TRBD2 matches 7 bases. After removal of 5 bases from V and 7 bases from J, the junction contained 14 bases not matched to a gene. The V gene's germline CDR1 is SGHTA and CDR2 FQGTGA. This CDR3 region has 16 residues. This CDR3 reads CASSPKGQGGSNEQFF. As DNA, the CDR3 is TGTGCCAGCAGCCCTAAAGGGCAGGGAGGGTCGAATGAGCAGTTCTTC.

The chain combines TRBV7-8 with TRBJ2-1; TRBD2 matches 9 bases. The CDR3 is made up of 17 amino acids. Germline CDR1 and CDR2: SGHVS and FQNEAQ. J lost 6 bases, V lost 3 bases, and 12 bases had no gene match. CDR3 nucleotides: TGTGCCAGCAGCTTCCGTCAGATAGCGGGAGTGGGCAATGAGCAGTTCTTC. Protein: CASSFRQIAGVGNEQFF.

The chain joins TRBV6-5 to TRBJ1-5, with 9 bases identical to TRBD1. V shed 6 bases and J 2 bases; nucleotides not matched to a gene: 5. Looked up from germline, CDR1 is MNHEY and CDR2 is SVGAGI. The CDR3 extends over 15 amino acids. The CDR3 here is CASSRTGDGNQPQHF. The CDR3 DNA is TGTGCCAGCAGCAGGACAGGGGATGGCAATCAGCCCCAGCATTTT.

This clone was recorded only once. V usage is TRBV10-1 and J usage is TRBJ1-1, with D unclear. CDR3 length: 10 amino acids. The V and J ends lost 10 bases and 1 base respectively, with 4 bases between them. Germline lookup yields CDR1 WNHNN and CDR2 SYGVQD (reference sequence). Here the CDR3 reads CAMRNTEAFF. The DNA for the CDR3 is TGCGCCATGAGGAACACTGAAGCTTTCTTT.

The chain carries TRBV13 and TRBJ2-5; 7 bases map to TRBD2. CDR1 is PRHDT, CDR2 FYEKMQ, per germline (reference sequence). V lost 1 base, J lost 4 bases, and 6 bases stayed unmatched. CDR3 length: 15 residues. In DNA form, the CDR3 reads TGTGCCAGCAGCTTAGTAGGGCCGGGGGGAGAGACCCAGTACTTC. This translates into CASSLVGPGGETQYF.

V gene TRBV29-1 combines with J gene TRBJ1-2, with a tentative D call TRBD1 (5 bases). With 5 bases removed from V and 8 bases from J, the gap between germline ends came to 12 bases. Germline CDR1 SQVTM, CDR2 ANQGSEA. The CDR3 spans 11 residues. The CDR3: CSVRGEWGYTF. Written as DNA, the CDR3 is TGCAGCGTTCGGGGGGAGTGGGGCTACACCTTC.

This clone turned up a few times. J is TRBJ1-1 and V is TRBV20-1, with 7 nucleotides matching TRBD1. The V gene end was trimmed by 6 bases and the J gene end by 11 bases; junction bases not matched to a gene: 9. The CDR3 loop spans 11 amino acids. Germline CDR1 DFQATT, CDR2 SNEGSKA (reference sequence). In DNA form, the CDR3 reads TGCAGTGCCCCCTCCAGGGGGACCGCTTTCTTT. The encoded protein is CSAPSRGTAFF.

The J gene is TRBJ2-1, the V gene TRBV19; TRBD2 matches 11 bases. The V and J ends lost 3 bases and 5 bases, in that order; junction bases with no gene match: 3. The CDR3 extends over 15 amino acids. In germline, CDR1 is LNHDA, CDR2 SQIVND (reference sequence). This CDR3 reads CASSISGRANNEQFF. The CDR3, as DNA: TGTGCCAGTAGTATTAGCGGGAGGGCCAACAATGAGCAGTTCTTC.

The chain links TRBV19 to TRBJ1-5; 11 bases are shared with TRBD1. V gave up 4 bases and J gave up 3 bases; unmatched junction bases: 5. The CDR3 is made up of 16 amino acids. CDR1 and CDR2 from the germline V gene are LNHDA and SQIVND (reference sequence). This chain's CDR3 is CASSTRDRGFNQPQHF. In DNA form, the CDR3 reads TGTGCCAGTAGTACGCGGGACAGGGGGTTCAATCAGCCCCAGCATTTT. The variable domain in full, completed from reference TRBV19 and TRBJ1-5, reads DGGITQSPKYLFRKEGQNVTLSCEQNLNHDAMYWYRQDPGQGLRLIYYSQIVNDFQKGDIAEGYSVSREKKESFPLTVTSAQKNPTAFYLCASSTRDRGFNQPQHFGDGTRLSIL.

This clone was seen a single time. J is TRBJ1-5 and V is TRBV28; TRBD1 agrees at 9 bases. The CDR3 covers 17 residues. Looked up from germline, CDR1 is MDHEN and CDR2 is SYDVKM. V trimming: 5 bases; J trimming: 6 bases; junction bases outside the gene matches: 14. CDR3 in amino acids: CASSIPGTGGSSQPQHF. CDR3 nucleotide sequence: TGTGCCAGCAGTATTCCGGGTACAGGGGGCTCGAGTCAGCCCCAGCATTTT.

This chain links TRBV2 with TRBJ2-7; 12 bases match TRBD2. The CDR3 has 15 amino acids. In germline, CDR1 is SNHLY, CDR2 FYNNEI. The ends lost 6 bases at V and 7 bases at J; junction bases unmatched: 10. The CDR3: CASSLLAGGPGEQYF. CDR3 sequence (DNA): TGTGCCAGCAGCCTCCTAGCGGGAGGGCCGGGGGAGCAGTACTTC.

The genes are TRBV19 and TRBJ1-2, with 9 bases matching TRBD1. The CDR3 is made up of 16 amino acids. Germline CDR1 LNHDA, CDR2 SQIVND (reference sequence). Unmatched junction bases numbered 4, after V lost 2 bases and J lost 0 bases. CDR3 protein: CASSIHGTGTNYGYTF. CDR3 nucleotides: TGTGCCAGTAGTATACATGGGACAGGGACTAACTATGGCTACACCTTC. Full variable domain (rest looked up from reference TRBV19 and TRBJ1-2): DGGITQSPKYLFRKEGQNVTLSCEQNLNHDAMYWYRQDPGQGLRLIYYSQIVNDFQKGDIAEGYSVSREKKESFPLTVTSAQKNPTAFYLCASSIHGTGTNYGYTFGSGTRLTVV.

This clone was picked up one time. The chain combines TRBV6-5 with TRBJ2-7; 15 bases are a match to TRBD2. V was pared by 5 bases and J by 5 bases, with 4 bases of the junction left unmatched. The CDR3 runs 15 residues. The V gene's germline CDR1 is MNHEY and CDR2 SVGAGI. The DNA for the CDR3 is TGTGCCAGCAGTCGGACTAGCGGGAGGGACCACGAGCAGTACTTC. It is translated as CASSRTSGRDHEQYF.

The rearrangement links TRBV6-5 to TRBJ2-7; D call uncertain. The CDR3 extends over 14 amino acids. Deletions cut 0 bases from V and 4 bases from J, with 10 bases between. Germline V gene data show CDR1 as MNHEY and CDR2 as SVGAGI. CDR3 region: CASSYSSMAYEQYF. CDR3 sequence (DNA): TGTGCCAGCAGTTACTCGTCCATGGCATACGAGCAGTACTTC.

V and J are TRBV18 and TRBJ1-5, with TRBD1 as a possible D gene (5 bases). Germline V gene lookup returns CDR1 KGHSH and CDR2 LQKENI. V lost 4 bases and J 6 bases, leaving 13 bases between the germline ends. The CDR3 contains 14 residues. The CDR3 loop is CASSLSREGQPQHF. In DNA form, the CDR3 reads TGTGCCAGCTCACTCAGCAGGGAGGGTCAGCCCCAGCATTTT.

J is TRBJ2-7 and V is TRBV21-1; no check of the table's D call, TRBD1, against the DNA was made. TRBV21-1 constitutes a pseudogene. The CDR3 runs 17 residues. CDR3 sequence: CASSAPVGDRGDYEQYF. The CDR3 nucleotides are TGTGCCAGCAGCGCCCCCGTGGGGGACAGAGGGGACTACGAGCAGTACTTC.

CDR3 amino acids: CASSLVSGGHEQYF. CDR3 nucleotides: TGTGCCAGCAGCTTAGTCTCAGGGGGACACGAGCAGTACTTC. This sequence joins TRBV7-9 and TRBJ2-7; 7 bases agree with TRBD1. The CDR3 runs to 14 residues. V was clipped by 1 base and J by 5 bases; unmatched bases: 5. The germline V gene has CDR1 SEHNR and CDR2 FQNEAQ (reference sequence). The entire variable domain, with the rest obtained from reference TRBV7-9 and TRBJ2-7, is as follows: DTGVSQNPRHKITKRGQNVTFRCDPISEHNRLYWYRQTLGQGPEFLTYFQNEAQLEKSRLLSDRFSAERPKGSFSTLEIQRTEQGDSAMYLCASSLVSGGHEQYFGPGTRLTVT.

The V call is TRBV2, the J call TRBJ1-2; no firm D call. Germline V CDR1 and CDR2: SNHLY, FYNNEI. Trimming stripped 6 bases from V and 7 bases from J, with 15 bases between. The CDR3 extends over 13 amino acids. This CDR3 reads CASREVLGGGYTF. The CDR3 region has the DNA TGTGCCAGCAGGGAGGTATTAGGAGGTGGCTACACCTTC.

This clone occurred once. This chain links TRBV28 with TRBJ2-3, with D hard to call. V was clipped by 6 bases and J by 4 bases, with 17 bases between them. Germline V gene lookup returns CDR1 MDHEN and CDR2 SYDVKM. This CDR3 spans 15 amino acids. In DNA form, the CDR3 reads TGTGCCAGCAGCCCTAGTTCGGTCCCCCCAGATACGCAGTATTTT. Residues: CASSPSSVPPDTQYF.

The chain carries TRBV6-6 and TRBJ1-1, with D uncertain. V was pared by 5 bases and J by 6 bases, with 10 bases between. CDR1 MNHNY and CDR2 SVGAGI come from the germline V gene (reference sequence). CDR3 length equals 12 residues. The DNA of the CDR3 is TGTGCCAGCAGTCCGGACTTAGCTGAAGCTTTCTTT. Translation gives CASSPDLAEAFF.

As regards this clone: The same CDR3 arises from other DNA sequences in this sample as well. The rearrangement links TRBV11-2 to TRBJ1-5; a possible D gene is TRBD1 (5 bases). Trimming cost V 5 bases and J 0 bases, with 11 bases left between them. Germline CDR1 reads SGHAT; CDR2 reads FQNNGV. This CDR3 region has 15 residues. This CDR3 reads CASSSQGASNQPQHF. In DNA form, the CDR3 reads TGTGCCAGCAGCAGTCAAGGGGCTAGCAATCAGCCCCAGCATTTT.

The chain recombines TRBV28 with TRBJ1-4; perhaps TRBD1 as D (6 bases). Germline loops: CDR1 MDHEN, CDR2 SYDVKM. The CDR3 sequence is 16 residues long. Trimming left V 5 bases short and J 2 bases short, with 15 bases between. The CDR3 DNA follows: TGTGCCAGCAGTACCTACAGGGTTTGGACTAATGAAAAACTGTTTTTT. It yields the protein CASSTYRVWTNEKLFF. Supplemented by reference TRBV28 and TRBJ1-4, the full variable domain reads DVKVTQSSRYLVKRTGEKVFLECVQDMDHENMFWYRQDPGLGLRLIYFSYDVKMKEKGDIPEGYSVSREKKERFSLILESASTNQTSMYLCASSTYRVWTNEKLFFGSGTQLSVL.

V is TRBV5-5 and J is TRBJ2-1; 9 bases align to TRBD2. The V gene end was trimmed by 4 bases and the J gene end by 5 bases; junction bases not matched to a gene: 10. The CDR3 runs to 16 residues. Germline assignment: CDR1 SGHKS and CDR2 YYEKEE (reference sequence). The CDR3 spells CASSPVLTSGHNEQFF. The CDR3 bases are TGTGCCAGCAGCCCTGTACTGACTAGCGGACACAATGAGCAGTTCTTC.

The V and J genes are TRBV5-1 and TRBJ2-2; no clear D. This CDR3 comprises 14 residues. Between the trimmed V and J ends, which lost 0 bases and 7 bases, there was a span of 10 bases. CDR1 is SGHRS, CDR2 YFSETQ, per germline. CDR3 region: CASSLALGNGELFF. DNA for the CDR3: TGCGCCAGCAGCTTGGCCCTAGGTAACGGGGAGCTGTTTTTT.

This clone has a single count. The chain recombines TRBV7-2 with TRBJ1-2, with 9 bases that match TRBD1. Germline V gene data show CDR1 as SGHTA and CDR2 as FQGNSA. The length of the CDR3 is 15 residues. The trim removed 6 bases at V and 1 base at J, leaving 6 bases unmatched. The CDR3 loop reads CASSSQGAINYGYTF. Here the CDR3 DNA reads TGTGCCAGCAGTTCACAGGGGGCAATTAACTATGGCTACACCTTC.